This T cell receptor (beta chain) was sequenced in a study of cytomegalovirus exposure and HLA in healthy donors. About this clone itself: Its antigen is currently unknown.

Germline values: CDR1 SEHNR, CDR2 FQNEAQ (reference sequence). V lost 0 bases, J lost 1 base, and 1 base stayed unmatched. CDR3 length: 16 residues. The protocol was immunoSEQ multiplex PCR, while the TCRdb copy is restricted to in-frame clones and leaves out a portion. The sample shows 80,000 to 95,000 clones, about 96% of them seen only once. General study findings and limits: In a later analysis, first-cohort TCR clusters were found to tend to co-occur in the 130 or so validation repertoires. As confirmed in vitro, a few CMV-associated chains were specific for CMV antigens. A classifier reportedly called cytomegalovirus status with high sensitivity and specificity.

It was the approximately 120-subject validation cohort, separate from the roughly 700-subject first cohort, to which the donors belonged. Sequencing was carried out using PBMCs. The gene calls are TRBV7-9 and TRBJ2-1, with 9 nucleotides matching TRBD2. This TCR was sampled from a woman aged 18-29 years in good health and CMV-seronegative. Written as DNA, the CDR3 is TGTGCCAGCAGCTTAGCGCGGGGGGGATCCTACAATGAGCAGTTCTTC. This sequence encodes CASSLARGGSYNEQFF.